The clone carrying this T cell receptor beta chain was counted once. What it recognizes is unknown. This record comes from a study of T cells in Graves' hyperthyroidism and ophthalmopathy. Whole-study findings and limits: Researchers found most expanded thyroid clonotypes above 0.001 in blood as well.

RNA transcripts provided the source from which TCR beta CDR3 regions were amplified. RT-PCR in the first round (using the HTBI primer set) targeted the TCR CDR3. TCRdb itself ran the multiplex PCR reads through MiXCR, one entry per CDR3 protein. The table records hundreds of thousands of distinct CDR3 sequences, 14% of them present only once. Lactation, pregnancy, other autoimmune disease or uncontrolled infection excluded patients. Germline assignment: CDR1 MNHEY and CDR2 SVGEGT. This CDR3 spans 14 amino acids. The V end was cut by 2 bases, the J end by 11 bases, with 16 bases between. Sequenced input: blood. The chain couples TRBV6-2 or TRBV6-3 to TRBJ1-3; D not certain. The receptor's source is a woman younger than 30 with Graves' hyperthyroidism. The CDR3 reads CASSYNNPSAAIYF. In DNA, the CDR3 is TGTGCCAGCAGTTACAACAATCCGAGCGCCGCCATATATTTT.